This record covers a single TCR beta chain. The antigen this receptor binds is unknown. Per-nucleotide qualities are absent, and no much larger clonotype sits a single base away. The cohort comprised some 680 healthy bone marrow donors. All cohort members were sampled while nominally healthy, although unrecorded immune exposures were likely present. The donor tested CMV seropositive, placing the donor among the roughly 300 seropositive members of the cohort. Every donor gave a peripheral blood sample, and the peripheral blood mononuclear cells from that sample were used for TCR beta sequencing. The Qiagen DNeasy Blood Extraction Kit was used to extract genomic DNA from the blood cell samples. Library prep was done by the immunoSEQ multiplex PCR assay. For the multiplex PCR, a mixture combining 60 forward primers for TCR Vbeta segments and 13 reverse primers for TCR Jbeta segments was used. The CDR3 region of rearranged TCR beta genes was amplified from genomic DNA by a multiplex PCR assay. The amplified TCR beta libraries were sequenced on the Illumina HiSeq System as 87-base-pair reads. The authors processed their data as follows. Across the 500 to 850 repertoires, a later analysis counted 78 million or so unique TCR beta chains, roughly 11 million of which were shared by at least two donors. To remove PCR and sequencing errors, raw reads were error-corrected and collapsed into unique sequences using a nearest-neighbor algorithm that merged closely related sequences. V, D and J gene segments were assigned by aligning CDR3 sequences to IMGT reference sequences. For a sequence to be retained, a match of at least six nucleotides was required to both a V gene segment and a J gene segment. A rearrangement was called productive if the CDR3 had no stop codons and remained in frame with V and J, and every other rearrangement was called non-productive. CDR3 was defined according to IMGT convention as the region running from the second conserved V-encoded cysteine to the conserved J-encoded phenylalanine. The earlier analysis of 587 of the donors excluded sequences that lacked an unambiguous match to a single V gene segment. An earlier analysis of fewer than 750 of the donors classified V segments as functional when productive rearrangements were above 56.7% and as segregating when the standard deviation between donors was above 5%. A statistical classification framework was built for diagnosing cytomegalovirus status from the catalog of TCR beta chain sequences. In a later analysis, TCR nucleotide sequences were compared against IMGT/GENE-DB human TR gene sequences so that V and J genes could be assigned. In a later analysis, CDR3 sequences and most-parsimonious VDJ recombination scenarios were assigned using the TCRdist pipeline. In a later analysis, each TCR beta chain was defined by its CDR3 amino acid sequence together with its V-gene family, and reads without a unique V-gene family were excluded. A later analysis removed 550 to 700 highly shared, low-generation-probability nucleotide sequences to deal with suspected cross-contamination and a sequencing artifact. In a later analysis, a clonal expansion index for each public chain was calculated from normalized within-repertoire ranks of inferred template counts. Generation probabilities in a later analysis came from a VDJ recombination model fitted to out-of-frame rearrangements, and those results were checked against IGoR. In a later analysis, hypergeometric tests were used to score TCR-TCR, TCR-HLA and TCR-CMV co-occurrence, with a repertoire-size bias correction applied to TCR pairs. False discovery rates were estimated in a later analysis by permuting HLA or CMV assignments 20 times. In a later analysis, co-occurring TCRs were grouped with DBSCAN, and TCRdist sequence similarity was added when clustering was performed within HLA-allele-positive subsets. For co-occurrence clustering, repertoires with fewer than 30,000 or more than 120,000 public chains were excluded, along with roughly 5 repertoires with anomalous nucleotide sharing. TCRdb took this table from immuneACCESS and kept in-frame rearrangements with V and J called. Such tables lack part of the clones; where checked against another copy, unresolved V genes explain under half of the gap, and the rest is unexplained. That table furnishes V, J and clone size, whereas the DNA furnished D and trimming. A total of about 140,000 clones appear in this sample, approximately 84% of them only once. The biggest ten clones account for over 9.5% of the sample.

This sample was included in a study of cytomegalovirus exposure and HLA in healthy donors (dated by TCRdb to 2015 to 2018). Regarding the research as a whole: According to an earlier analysis of 587 of the donors, 200 million or so T cells yielded 120 million or so unique TCR beta sequences and roughly 280 Gb of sequence data. Approximately 300 gigabases of sequencing data and 70 million to 85 million unique TCR sequences were included in an early release covering 500 to 750 HLA-typed donors. Of the 350 to 450 genotyped donors, approximately 81% were placed in the genetic ancestry cluster associated with self-reported Caucasian donors. The aim of the study was to test whether cataloging public T cell receptors could identify signatures of past pathogen exposure. The study profiled the T cell repertoires of under 700 subjects by immunosequencing and related them to cytomegalovirus serostatus. A separate validation cohort of roughly 110 different subjects was used in addition to the approximately 670-subject first cohort. The study combined high-throughput TCR immunosequencing, statistical association of individual TCRs with disease status, and machine learning to predict cytomegalovirus infection status. A later analysis re-examined previously published TCR beta repertoires from 600 to 700 donors and added high-resolution HLA genotyping to investigate patterns of TCR occurrence. The later analysis used no new phenotypic data to find candidate immune exposures, relying instead on TCR beta sequences and their occurrence across donors. To decide whether each TCR beta V gene segment behaved as functional or pseudogenic, an earlier analysis of 587 of the donors relied on high-throughput TCR beta sequencing. Donor age, sex, ethnicity and CMV serostatus were collected together with the repertoire data. A later genetic analysis used genome-wide SNP genotypes for about 55% of the 666 donors, treating that subset as a discovery cohort. Every discovery cohort repertoire had been produced on one sequencing platform. HLA typing covered class I and class II loci at four-digit resolution. Typing coverage varied by locus: roughly 629-630 donors for A, B, C, DRB1 and DQB1; more than 500 for DQA1; more than 600 for DPA1; around 450 for DPB1. Because of strong linkage in the cohort, roughly five DR-DQ haplotypes were treated as single units for association and clustering. Across some 400 genotyped donors of the cohort, an average of approximately 220,000 unique TCR beta nucleotide sequences per donor were sequenced, and 15% to 20% of those sequences were non-productive. Results the study describes overall, beyond this receptor: Because counts were too low, seventeen rarely observed V segments, including chromosome 9 orphons, were left out of the earlier analysis of a few hundred of the donors. In a later analysis, the rate of TCR association differed among HLA loci, with DRB1 alleles having the most associated TCRs and HLA-C alleles having the fewest. In this cohort, only TCR beta chains were sequenced, and detectable features were limited by the absence of alpha or paired-chain data. Across donors, most TCR sequences were observed very rarely, whereas some public TCRs were present in many individuals. In the study, 150 to 200 TCR beta chains were listed as associated with cytomegalovirus. In both the original and validation cohorts, the classifier was reported to diagnose cytomegalovirus status with high specificity and sensitivity. The only immune exposure information available for the cohort was CMV serostatus. Strong co-occurrence of HLA alleles, especially DR and DQ, made assigning TCR associations to individual alleles difficult. Because some donors lacked HLA typing at each locus, the association tests relied only on the typed subset. In a later analysis, HLA-associated TCR beta chains showed more clonal expansion and lower generation probabilities than non-associated chains that were equally common. Compared with the roughly 670-donor mean, donors in an Asian-associated ancestry cluster had fewer N-insertions in productive TCRs, according to a later genetic analysis. Some IMGT-functional V segments, including TRBV6-2 and TRBV6-3, could not be distinguished by the 87-base-pair reads and were therefore excluded. In an earlier analysis of fewer than 750 of the donors, most TCR beta V segments were observed in productive rearrangements about 87% or about 30% of the time, broadly matching IMGT annotations. A cluster of highly shared sequence variants was judged likely to be a technical artifact of the sequencing pipeline. In a later analysis, most CMV-associated TCR beta chains were found to appear HLA-restricted, with HLA associations seemingly driven largely by CMV exposure. A few of the identified cytomegalovirus-associated TCR beta chains were confirmed in vitro to be specific for cytomegalovirus antigens. A further reported finding was that TCR beta sequences accurately predicted the HLA-A and HLA-B alleles for most subjects in the first cohort. According to the authors, the approach could potentially be generalized to other disease states and immunological phenotypes. Sequencing depth was assumed to be roughly uniform across donors in the presence/absence analyses, though that assumption may not hold. A later analysis reported that several top co-occurrence clusters appeared linked to parvovirus B19, influenza, CMV and Epstein-Barr virus. An association between a missense DCLRE1C variant and V-gene and J-gene trimming of TCR beta chains was found in a later genetic analysis and replicated in an independent cohort. Linkage disequilibrium might explain the correlated functional status among segregating V segments, but an unknown experimental factor could not be ruled out. In a later analysis, 16,951 TCR beta sequences were associated with specific HLA alleles at a false discovery rate of 0.05.

Per the germline V gene, SGHRS is the CDR1 and YFSETQ is the CDR2. Here V drops 3 bases and J drops 7 bases, and the junction holds 6 bases not matched to any gene. Its CDR3 holds 14 amino acids, cysteine through phenylalanine. Kept here is only the CDR3 DNA, which spans 42 bases and is read in frame from base 1. The source is a woman in her fifties or sixties in good health and CMV-seropositive. The sample taken for sequencing was PBMCs. The sequence is built from TRBV5-1 and TRBJ1-5; a stretch of 8 junction bases matches TRBD1. The nucleotides are TGCGCCAGCAGCTCCGGACAGGGCAGCCAGCCCCAGCATTTT. It is translated as CASSSGQGSQPQHF.